This is a list of T cell receptor beta chains from one sample in a study of OX40 agonist ivuxolimab in advanced cancers. Data came from immunoSEQ multiplex PCR; TCRdb stores just in-frame clones and leaves some out. Of about 69,000 clones listed, 90% are singletons. This material consisted of CD4+ or CD8+ T cells sorted from blood, taken in a trial of the OX40 agonist ivuxolimab. The receptors here all came from an adult with an advanced solid tumor such as melanoma, head and neck, liver or kidney cancer. Each CDR3 is given with its conserved first and last residue. A D gene is named only where the DNA matches it firmly. Expanded clones get a size class; other rows say once, few or many, or leave the size out.

j_gene	v_gene	d_gene	abundance	CDR3nt	CDR3aa
TRBJ2-1	TRBV5-1	NA	NA	TGCGCCAGCAGCTTCTTTAATGAGCAGTTCTTC	CASSFFNEQFF
TRBJ1-2	TRBV11-3	TRBD1	few	TGTGCCAGCAGCTTAGGTAACAGGGGAGACGGCTACACCTTC	CASSLGNRGDGYTF
TRBJ1-4	TRBV30	NA	few	TGTGCCTGGGGAGCAACTAATGAAAAACTGTTTTTT	CAWGATNEKLFF
TRBJ2-7	TRBV14	NA	NA	TGTGCCAGCAGCCTACGGGGAGGTGTAAGCGAGCAGTACTTC	CASSLRGGVSEQYF
TRBJ2-2	TRBV10-3	NA	NA	TGTGCCATCAGTGACTATCCAGGCACCGGGGAGCTGTTTTTT	CAISDYPGTGELFF
TRBJ1-5	TRBV5-1	NA	NA	TGCGCCAGCAGCTTGGCCGCGGGGAGTCAGGAGCCCCAGCATTTT	CASSLAAGSQEPQHF
TRBJ2-7	TRBV4-1	TRBD2	NA	TGCGCCAGCAGCCGCGGGGGGGGAGTCGCTACTGATGAGCAGTACTTC	CASSRGGGVATDEQYF
TRBJ2-1	TRBV28	NA	NA	TGTGCCAGCAACGTCGGAGGGAGCTCCTACAATGAGCAGTTCTTC	CASNVGGSSYNEQFF
TRBJ1-1	TRBV5-1	TRBD1	NA	TGCGCCAGCAGCTCTACGACAGGGATGAACACTGAAGCTTTCTTT	CASSSTTGMNTEAFF
TRBJ1-2	TRBV5-1	TRBD1	NA	TGCGCCAGCAGCCCCGTCCGGGACAGAATCAACTATGGCTACACCTTC	CASSPVRDRINYGYTF
TRBJ1-1	TRBV7-6	NA	NA	TGTGCCAGCAGCCGTGGAATACTCACTGAAGCTTTCTTT	CASSRGILTEAFF
TRBJ2-7	TRBV7-3	TRBD2	NA	TGTGCCAGCAGCTTATTGGGGGAGGGCTCCTACGAGCAGTACTTC	CASSLLGEGSYEQYF
TRBJ1-2	TRBV6-1	TRBD1	NA	TGTGCCAGCACCATAGAGAGGGGACAGTATAATGGCTACACCTTC	CASTIERGQYNGYTF
TRBJ2-5	TRBV7-2	NA	NA	TGTGCCAGCAGCTCGAGCTTGGCCCCGCAAGGGGCCCAGTACTTC	CASSSSLAPQGAQYF
TRBJ1-2	TRBV5-8	NA	NA	TGTGCCAGCAGCCTTGGCTATGGCTACACCTTC	CASSLGYGYTF
TRBJ1-1	TRBV11-3	NA	NA	TGTGCCAGCAGCCGGGAGATCGGCGTGAACACTGAAGCTTTCTTT	CASSREIGVNTEAFF
TRBJ2-2	TRBV18	NA	NA	TGTGCCAGCTCACTCGTTACCGGGGAGCTGTTTTTT	CASSLVTGELFF
TRBJ2-3	TRBV4-2	NA	few	TGTGCCAGCAGCCAAGTGAGCAGCACAGATACGCAGTATTTT	CASSQVSSTDTQYF
TRBJ1-4	TRBV18	NA	NA	TGTGCCAGCTCACCTGGACAGAATGAAAAACTGTTTTTT	CASSPGQNEKLFF
TRBJ2-1	TRBV7-2	TRBD2	NA	TGTGCCAGCAGCTCCTCTGGCGCTAGCGGGTGGAATGAGCAGTTCTTC	CASSSSGASGWNEQFF
TRBJ1-2	TRBV5-4	NA	NA	TGTGCCAGCAGCTTGGGGGGGCGCCAAGACTATGGCTACACCTTC	CASSLGGRQDYGYTF
TRBJ2-1	TRBV28	NA	NA	TGTGCCAGCAGTTTTAGCTCGAGATTATACAATGAGCAGTTCTTC	CASSFSSRLYNEQFF
TRBJ1-4	TRBV6-5	NA	few	TGTGCCAGCAAAATGGGACGGGTTAATGAAAAACTGTTTTTT	CASKMGRVNEKLFF
TRBJ1-5	TRBV6-6	NA	NA	TGTGCCAGCAGCACTGGGCCCATAAACCAGCCCCAGCATTTT	CASSTGPINQPQHF
TRBJ1-4	TRBV18	NA	NA	TGTGCCAGCTCAAGCCTACAGGGTACTAATGAAAAACTGTTTTTT	CASSSLQGTNEKLFF
TRBJ2-7	TRBV7-9	TRBD1	NA	TGTGCCAGCAGCCGTCCGGGACAGGGGGTCTACGAGCAGTACTTC	CASSRPGQGVYEQYF
TRBJ2-7	TRBV5-6	TRBD1	NA	TGTGCCAGCAGCCTGGGGACAGGGAGTGCCTACGAGCAGTACTTC	CASSLGTGSAYEQYF
TRBJ2-3	TRBV7-3	NA	NA	TGTGCCAGCAGCTTCGACGGGAAGGGCACAGATACGCAGTATTTT	CASSFDGKGTDTQYF
TRBJ2-7	TRBV29-1	TRBD2	NA	TGCAGCGTGGGTTATAGCGGGAGAAGCTACGAGCAGTACTTC	CSVGYSGRSYEQYF
TRBJ2-3	TRBV28	TRBD2	NA	TGTGCCAGCAGCATAGCGGGAGTTGGCACAGATACGCAGTATTTT	CASSIAGVGTDTQYF
TRBJ2-5	TRBV28	TRBD2	NA	TGTGCCAGCAGTAGACTAGCGGGAGTTTGGGAGCAGTACTTC	CASSRLAGVWEQYF
TRBJ2-2	TRBV11-1	NA	NA	TGTGCCAGCAGCTTACTCCGAGCCGGGGAGCTGTTTTTT	CASSLLRAGELFF
TRBJ2-5	TRBV28	TRBD2	NA	TGTGCCAGCAGTTGGGGACTAGCGGGTAGAGAGACCCAGTACTTC	CASSWGLAGRETQYF
TRBJ1-2	TRBV2	NA	NA	TGTGCCAGCAGTCAGTCGCACCCATACTATGGCTACACCTTC	CASSQSHPYYGYTF
TRBJ2-5	TRBV6-5	TRBD2	once	TGTGCCAGCAGTTATCGGGGGGTAGCACGGGAGACCCAGTACTTC	CASSYRGVARETQYF
TRBJ2-1	TRBV7-7	TRBD2	NA	TGTGCTAGCAGCTTAGTCGCGGGAGCTCCGGGCGAGCAGTTCTTC	CASSLVAGAPGEQFF
TRBJ2-5	TRBV7-2	NA	NA	TGTGCCAGCAGCTTATTTTCAGGGACGGAGACCCAGTACTTC	CASSLFSGTETQYF
TRBJ2-1	TRBV7-8	TRBD2	NA	TGTGCCAGCAGCCCCCAGGCGGGAGCTGAGCAGTTCTTC	CASSPQAGAEQFF
TRBJ2-5	TRBV7-3	NA	NA	TGTGCCAGCAGCTTAATCCCACAAGAGACCCAGTACTTC	CASSLIPQETQYF
TRBJ1-4	TRBV11-2	TRBD1	NA	TGTGCCAGCAGCCCGGGGACAGGGTTAGAAAAACTGTTTTTT	CASSPGTGLEKLFF
TRBJ2-1	TRBV7-7	NA	NA	TGTGCTAGCAGCTTAGTCTGGCGGAGGCGGAATGAGCAGTTCTTC	CASSLVWRRRNEQFF